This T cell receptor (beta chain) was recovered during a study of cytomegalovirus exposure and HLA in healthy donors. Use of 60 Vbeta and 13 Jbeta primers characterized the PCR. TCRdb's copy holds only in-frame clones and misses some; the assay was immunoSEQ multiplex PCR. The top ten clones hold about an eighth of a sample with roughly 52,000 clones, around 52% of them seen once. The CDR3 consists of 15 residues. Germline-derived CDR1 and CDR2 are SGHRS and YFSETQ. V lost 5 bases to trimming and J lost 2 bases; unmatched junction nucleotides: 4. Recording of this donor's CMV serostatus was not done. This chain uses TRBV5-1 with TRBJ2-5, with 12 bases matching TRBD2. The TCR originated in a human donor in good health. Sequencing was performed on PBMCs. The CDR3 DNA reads TGCGCCAGCAGAGGACTAGCGGGGATTCAAGAGACCCAGTACTTC. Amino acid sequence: CASRGLAGIQETQYF.